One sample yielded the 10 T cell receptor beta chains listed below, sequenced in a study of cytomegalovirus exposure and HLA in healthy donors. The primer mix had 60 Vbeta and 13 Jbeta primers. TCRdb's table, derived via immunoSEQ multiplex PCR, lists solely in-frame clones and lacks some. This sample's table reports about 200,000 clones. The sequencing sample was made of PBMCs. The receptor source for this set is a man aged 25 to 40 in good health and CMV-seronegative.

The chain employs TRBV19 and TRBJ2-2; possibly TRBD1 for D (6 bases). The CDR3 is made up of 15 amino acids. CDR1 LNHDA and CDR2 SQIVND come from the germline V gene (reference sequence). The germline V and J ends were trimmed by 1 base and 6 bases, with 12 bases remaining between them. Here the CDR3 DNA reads TGTGCCAGTAGTATAGGGCAGGGGAGTCCCGGGGAGCTGTTTTTT. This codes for CASSIGQGSPGELFF.

This CDR3 is CASSLEGGSGGSGYTF. CDR3 DNA sequence: TGTGCCAGCAGCTTAGAAGGGGGCTCAGGGGGGTCTGGCTACACCTTC. V and J are TRBV11-2 and TRBJ1-2, with 7 bases lining up with TRBD1. This CDR3 comprises 16 residues. Trimming at V came to 0 bases and at J to 7 bases, leaving 11 bases not matched to a gene. The germline gives CDR1 SGHAT, CDR2 FQNNGV.

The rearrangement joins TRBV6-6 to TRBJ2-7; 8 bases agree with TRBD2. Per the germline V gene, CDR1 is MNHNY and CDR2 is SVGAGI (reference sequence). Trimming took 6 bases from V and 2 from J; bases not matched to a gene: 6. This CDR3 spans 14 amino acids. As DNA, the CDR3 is TGTGCCAGCAGGCCCGGACTAGCCACCTACGAGCAGTACTTC. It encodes CASRPGLATYEQYF.

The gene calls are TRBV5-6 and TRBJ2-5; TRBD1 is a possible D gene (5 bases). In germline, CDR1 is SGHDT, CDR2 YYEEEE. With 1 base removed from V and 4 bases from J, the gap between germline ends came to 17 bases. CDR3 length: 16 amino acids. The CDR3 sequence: CASSLWGLLIRETQYF. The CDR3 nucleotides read TGTGCCAGCAGCTTGTGGGGCCTATTAATCAGAGAGACCCAGTACTTC.

CDR3 region: CASSVRVSDGYTF. The CDR3 DNA reads as TGTGCCAGCAGCGTAAGGGTTAGCGATGGCTACACCTTC. The gene calls are TRBV9 and TRBJ1-2, with D unresolved. Trimming left V 1 base short and J 6 bases short, with 10 bases between. Germline V gene sequence: CDR1 SGDLS, CDR2 YYNGEE. CDR3 length equals 13 residues.

The CDR3 DNA reads as TGTGCCAGCAGCTTAGGATCTCAGGGTCTTCATTCACCCCTCCACTTT. Translation gives CASSLGSQGLHSPLHF. The V gene is TRBV11-3, the J gene TRBJ1-6, with a possible D match to TRBD1 (5 bases). Per the germline V gene, CDR1 is SGHNT and CDR2 is YENEEA. The CDR3 sequence is 16 residues long. V was shortened by 1 base and J by 8 bases, with 15 bases between the two germline ends.

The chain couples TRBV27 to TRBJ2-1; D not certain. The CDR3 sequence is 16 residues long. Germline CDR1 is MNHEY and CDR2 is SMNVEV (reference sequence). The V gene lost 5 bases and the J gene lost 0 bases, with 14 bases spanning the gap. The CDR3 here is CASSLDHSSSYNEQFF. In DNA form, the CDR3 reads TGTGCCAGCAGTCTAGATCACTCAAGCTCCTACAATGAGCAGTTCTTC.

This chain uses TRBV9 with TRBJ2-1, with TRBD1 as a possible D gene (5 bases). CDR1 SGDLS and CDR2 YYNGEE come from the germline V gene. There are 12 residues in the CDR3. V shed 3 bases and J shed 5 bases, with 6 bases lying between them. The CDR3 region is CASSGQNNEQFF. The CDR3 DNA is TGTGCCAGCAGCGGACAGAACAATGAGCAGTTCTTC.

CDR3 coding DNA: TGTGCCAGTAGTAACGAGGTTACCACTGAAGCTTTCTTT. Translated: CASSNEVTTEAFF. This chain connects TRBV19 to TRBJ1-1; D is unclear. The CDR3 sequence is 13 residues long. Trimming removed 4 bases at V and 4 bases at J, with 10 bases between. From germline, CDR1 is LNHDA and CDR2 SQIVND (reference sequence).

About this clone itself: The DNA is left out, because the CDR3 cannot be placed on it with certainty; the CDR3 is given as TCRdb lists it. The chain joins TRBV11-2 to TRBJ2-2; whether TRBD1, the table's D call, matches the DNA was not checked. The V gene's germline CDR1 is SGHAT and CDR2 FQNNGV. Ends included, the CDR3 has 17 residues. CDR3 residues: CASSFPLRIGTPGSCFF.